The sequence of this T cell receptor beta chain was determined in a study of blood T cell repertoires in COVID-19. Germline CDR1 MNHEY, CDR2 SVGAGI. The CDR3 sequence is 15 residues long. V was clipped by 4 bases and J by 6 bases, with 16 bases between them. Followed over time, Seattle patients had been enrolled while infection was active. In the authors' workflow: Estimates of nucleated cell counts were drawn from the amplification of reference gene primers. Assay: immunoSEQ multiplex PCR; the TCRdb copy retains only in-frame clones and omits some. V, J and clone size reflect that table, while D and trimming were determined from the DNA. The sample contains about 170,000 clones, approximately 90% of which appear only once.

The chain uses TRBV6-5 and TRBJ1-5; D is perhaps TRBD1 (6 bases). The sample taken for sequencing was peripheral blood. This receptor was identified in a young man with COVID-19, enrolled during active disease. DNA for the CDR3: TGTGCCAGCAGTTCCAAAACAGGGTCCGTTCAGCCCCAGCATTTT. Protein sequence: CASSSKTGSVQPQHF.